The rows below give T cell receptor beta chains drawn from one sample of a study of T-cell memory formation after mild COVID-19. TCRdb re-called the 5' RACE reads through MiXCR, storing one row per CDR3 protein. The repertoire consists of 450,000 or so distinct CDR3 sequences, with 20% to 30% occurring once and the leading ten covering under 15%. The specimen sequenced was PBMCs or a T cell subset sorted from them (not recorded which). The receptors stem from an adult woman who had mild COVID-19 (a few samples of this study predate the infection). Cell type and time point are not known. CDR3s include the opening cysteine and the closing phenylalanine or tryptophan. Size is omitted from some rows. Given values are once, few, many or a class for expanded clones.

v_call: TRBV4-1
clone_size: NA
cdr3_length: 17
cdr3_aa: CASSQPGTGASNYGYTF

v_call: TRBV4-3
clone_size: NA
cdr3_length: 16
cdr3_aa: CASSQVLAGGQETQYF

v_call: TRBV7-8
clone_size: NA
cdr3_length: 13
cdr3_aa: CASSTYGKETQYF

v_call: TRBV4-1
clone_size: NA
cdr3_length: 15
cdr3_aa: CASRHVAGGPDEQFF

v_call: TRBV20-1
clone_size: few
cdr3_length: 14
cdr3_aa: CSAFSSRSSYEQYF

v_call: TRBV5-1
clone_size: NA
cdr3_length: 14
cdr3_aa: CASFPGGVRETQYF

v_call: TRBV5-1
clone_size: few
cdr3_length: 13
cdr3_aa: CASSTTGGPEQYF

v_call: TRBV7-2
clone_size: NA
cdr3_length: 16
cdr3_aa: CASSFLGVLGRDTQYF

v_call: TRBV7-3
clone_size: NA
cdr3_length: 15
cdr3_aa: CASSLTGTSRYEQYF

v_call: TRBV19
clone_size: few
cdr3_length: 15
cdr3_aa: CASSTGLAFSNEQFF

v_call: TRBV7-3
clone_size: NA
cdr3_length: 13
cdr3_aa: CATSSDRYNEQFF

v_call: TRBV7-3
clone_size: few
cdr3_length: 15
cdr3_aa: CASSRTLGTGHGYTF

v_call: TRBV7-2
clone_size: NA
cdr3_length: 15
cdr3_aa: CASSSAPTNTGELFF

v_call: TRBV14
clone_size: NA
cdr3_length: 12
cdr3_aa: CATGSSGNTIYF

v_call: TRBV7-6
clone_size: few
cdr3_length: 15
cdr3_aa: CASSLGGRGPYEQYF

v_call: TRBV3-1
clone_size: many
cdr3_length: 18
cdr3_aa: CASSQPGARDRGRNEQFF

v_call: TRBV23-1
clone_size: few
cdr3_length: 15
cdr3_aa: CASSQGSFSYNEQFF

v_call: TRBV7-9
clone_size: NA
cdr3_length: 18
cdr3_aa: CASSSTEVVRASTDTQYF

v_call: TRBV12-3/TRBV12-4
clone_size: NA
cdr3_length: 14
cdr3_aa: CASRNRGINYGYTF

v_call: TRBV5-1
clone_size: NA
cdr3_length: 14
cdr3_aa: CASSFGPMNTEAFF

v_call: TRBV24-1
clone_size: few
cdr3_length: 15
cdr3_aa: CATSANRGVLNEQFF

v_call: TRBV5-1
clone_size: few
cdr3_length: 13
cdr3_aa: CASSLIVAGEQYF

v_call: TRBV4-1
clone_size: few
cdr3_length: 13
cdr3_aa: CASRRGRNTEAFF

v_call: TRBV24-1
clone_size: many
cdr3_length: 13
cdr3_aa: CATTPGAKGEQFF

v_call: TRBV11-1
clone_size: NA
cdr3_length: 14
cdr3_aa: CASSSNLDGEKLFF

v_call: TRBV5-1
clone_size: NA
cdr3_length: 16
cdr3_aa: CASSSLTMTASYEQYF

v_call: TRBV24-1
clone_size: once
cdr3_length: 18
cdr3_aa: CATSEEQGLPTPYNEQFF

v_call: TRBV20-1
clone_size: few
cdr3_length: 15
cdr3_aa: CSARDSGRTYNEQFF

v_call: TRBV6-2/TRBV6-3
clone_size: few
cdr3_length: 14
cdr3_aa: CASSVTSVYNEQFF

v_call: TRBV6-5
clone_size: NA
cdr3_length: 14
cdr3_aa: CASSPQGYQETQYF

v_call: TRBV29-1
clone_size: few
cdr3_length: 15
cdr3_aa: CSVGVGASSGNTIYF

v_call: TRBV5-4
clone_size: NA
cdr3_length: 17
cdr3_aa: CASSLGSSGSGNYEQYF

v_call: TRBV4-1
clone_size: NA
cdr3_length: 17
cdr3_aa: CASTPGDGRGGYNEQFF

v_call: TRBV5-4
clone_size: NA
cdr3_length: 15
cdr3_aa: CASSLWTRNLSGQFF

v_call: TRBV2
clone_size: NA
cdr3_length: 16
cdr3_aa: CASSVGGVTGGETQYF

v_call: TRBV24-1
clone_size: NA
cdr3_length: 11
cdr3_aa: CATSVHDTQYF

v_call: TRBV5-1
clone_size: NA
cdr3_length: 13
cdr3_aa: CASSQSDRYEAFF

v_call: TRBV6-5
clone_size: NA
cdr3_length: 15
cdr3_aa: CASKTLAGVGGTQYF

v_call: TRBV6-1
clone_size: NA
cdr3_length: 15
cdr3_aa: CASSEARSSYNEQFF

v_call: TRBV5-1
clone_size: many
cdr3_length: 14
cdr3_aa: CASRAASVTDTQYF

v_call: TRBV18
clone_size: few
cdr3_length: 13
cdr3_aa: CASSPNVKGDAFF

v_call: TRBV2
clone_size: NA
cdr3_length: 16
cdr3_aa: CASSHGRGWFSTEAFF

v_call: TRBV7-2
clone_size: NA
cdr3_length: 15
cdr3_aa: CASSYRTSGTYEQYF

v_call: TRBV7-9
clone_size: NA
cdr3_length: 14
cdr3_aa: CASSPWTATYEQYF

v_call: TRBV12-3/TRBV12-4
clone_size: NA
cdr3_length: 17
cdr3_aa: CASRALGGTSGRGEQYF

v_call: TRBV20-1
clone_size: NA
cdr3_length: 15
cdr3_aa: CSAPRTSGIGYEQYF

v_call: TRBV7-9
clone_size: few
cdr3_length: 17
cdr3_aa: CASSSLLAGVLQETQYF

v_call: TRBV7-6
clone_size: few
cdr3_length: 17
cdr3_aa: CASSLGPGLSRADTQYF